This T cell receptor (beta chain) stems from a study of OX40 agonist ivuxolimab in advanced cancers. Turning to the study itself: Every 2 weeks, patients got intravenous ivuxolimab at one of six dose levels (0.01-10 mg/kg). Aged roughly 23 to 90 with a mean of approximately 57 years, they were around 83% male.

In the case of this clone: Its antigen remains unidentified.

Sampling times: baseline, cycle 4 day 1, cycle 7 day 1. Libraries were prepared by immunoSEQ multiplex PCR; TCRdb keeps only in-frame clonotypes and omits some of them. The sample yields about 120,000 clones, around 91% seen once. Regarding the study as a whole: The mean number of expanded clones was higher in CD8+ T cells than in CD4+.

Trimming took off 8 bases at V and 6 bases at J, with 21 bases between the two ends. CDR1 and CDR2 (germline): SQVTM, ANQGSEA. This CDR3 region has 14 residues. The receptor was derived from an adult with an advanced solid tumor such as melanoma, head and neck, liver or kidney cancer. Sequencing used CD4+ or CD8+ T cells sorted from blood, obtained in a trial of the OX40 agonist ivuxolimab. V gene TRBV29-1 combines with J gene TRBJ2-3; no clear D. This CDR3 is CSYKTVTSKDTQYF. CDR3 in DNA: TGCAGCTATAAGACGGTTACTTCAAAGGATACGCAGTATTTT.